This T cell receptor (beta chain) was captured by sequencing in a study of shared clonotypes between healthy human individuals. In the study overall: There were three CD4 naive, three CD4 memory, two CD8 naive and one CD8 memory plates per donor. General study findings and limits: Few donors restricted represented genetic and exposure-history diversity. Sampling covered nothing but blood. Tissue TCR repertoires likely differ from those found in blood.

Comment on this clone: The antigen remains unidentified.

Sequencing was performed with immunoSEQ multiplex PCR; in TCRdb, only in-frame clones are kept and a portion is missing. The sample has some 1,900,000 clones; about 95% are singletons. Naivety among CD8 cells was defined by CD45RO negativity and positive CCR7 selection, thereby excluding terminally differentiated effector memory CD45RA+ cells. Caucasian adults living in Nashville, Tennessee, provided all samples. Sequencing input: naive CD8+ T cells sorted from blood. The sequence derives from a man aged 18 to 30 in good health.

CDR3 sequence (DNA): TGTGCCACCAGCAACGCACCTGGATCTCTCTCCTACGAGCAGTACTTC. This encodes CATSNAPGSLSYEQYF. The gene calls are TRBV15 and TRBJ2-7; D unresolved. Germline V gene lookup returns CDR1 LNHNV and CDR2 YYDKDF (reference sequence). The CDR3 spans 16 residues. Trimming removed 4 bases at V and 0 bases at J, with 16 bases between. The full variable domain, completed using reference TRBV15 and TRBJ2-7, is DAMVIQNPRYQVTQFGKPVTLSCSQTLNHNVMYWYQQKSSQAPKLLFHYYDKDFNNEADTPDNFQSRRPNTSFCFLDIRSPGLGDTAMYLCATSNAPGSLSYEQYFGPGTRLTVT.